The subject of this entry is one TCR beta chain. Its specificity is not known. This sample stems from a study of cytomegalovirus exposure and HLA in healthy donors. General observations from the study: Sequence variants that were highly shared formed a cluster that was likely a sequencing artifact. The dataset shows that most TCR sequences were rare, while some public TCRs occurred in many donors. Productive status was seen about 90% or about 30% of the time for most TCR beta V segments in an earlier analysis. Later work showed greater clonal expansion in HLA-associated TCR beta chains than in equally common others.

The PCR was carried out with 60 Vbeta primers and 13 Jbeta primers. Sequenced by immunoSEQ multiplex PCR; TCRdb stores in-frame clones only, minus some. The sample carries fewer than 250,000 clones, about four fifths recorded once. This CDR3 is built from 13 residues. The V end lost 3 bases, the J end lost 3 bases, and 9 bases lay between the germline ends. CDR1 is SQVTM, CDR2 ANQGSEA, per germline. The sequenced sample was PBMCs. V and J are TRBV29-1 and TRBJ1-5; possible D gene TRBD1, 5 bases. This clonotype originated in a man younger than 45 in good health and CMV-seropositive. CDR3 DNA: TGCAGCGTTGAGGTGGGGCCCAATCAGCCCCAGCATTTT. It codes for CSVEVGPNQPQHF.